A single T cell receptor beta chain is shown here with its context. TCRdb's table, derived via immunoSEQ multiplex PCR, lists solely in-frame clones and lacks some. Of tens of thousands of clones detected, 90% to 97% appear once; the ten largest clones hold approximately 0.38%. The sequenced cases were selected for having the highest brain T cell transcript signatures. These data belong to a study of brain T cells in children with intractable seizures. The V gene lost 6 bases and the J gene lost 5 bases, with 19 bases spanning the gap. There are 15 residues in the CDR3. Germline V lookup: CDR1 SGHTA, CDR2 FQGNSA.

This clonotype originated in a boy under three years old with focal cortical dysplasia and intractable seizures. This sequence joins TRBV7-2 and TRBJ1-1; TRBD1 is a possible D gene (5 bases). The input for sequencing was peripheral blood, taken at surgery. The CDR3 nucleotides read TGTGCCAGCAGACCTCGGCGAGGGGCCGAGACTGAAGCTTTCTTT. This gives the protein CASRPRRGAETEAFF.